This entry lists 21 T cell receptor beta chains sequenced from one sample in a study of T cell changes during pregnancy in multiple sclerosis. Only in-frame clones appear in the TCRdb table, and some are missing; sequencing was by immunoSEQ multiplex PCR. The sample yields roughly 23,000 clones, about 90% seen once. Specimen: CD4+ T cells from peripheral blood mononuclear cells, collected in the third trimester of pregnancy. These receptors were collected from a female donor in good health, enrolled as a control in a pregnancy study.

The CDR3, as DNA: TGCGCCAGCAGCTCGGGAGGTCCCGATCAGGGGAACTATGGCTACACCTTC. This codes for CASSSGGPDQGNYGYTF. V usage is TRBV4-1 and J usage is TRBJ1-2, with D possibly TRBD1 on 6 matching bases. Germline values: CDR1 MGHRA, CDR2 YSYEKL. Between the trimmed V and J ends, which lost 5 bases and 2 bases, there was a span of 21 bases. The CDR3 runs to 17 residues.

The V gene is TRBV27, the J gene TRBJ2-2; 8 bases line up with TRBD2. This CDR3 contains 16 residues. Germline CDR1 reads MNHEY; CDR2 reads SMNVEV (reference sequence). Trimming removed 8 bases from V and 0 bases from J; junction bases left unmatched: 8. The CDR3 protein is CASLRGGAPNTGELFF. In DNA form, the CDR3 reads TGTGCCAGCCTCCGGGGGGGCGCTCCGAACACCGGGGAGCTGTTTTTT.

The genes are TRBV29-1 and TRBJ2-3; D is undetermined. The J call may be mistaken, given a closer DNA end match to TRBJ1-5. The CDR3 is made up of 15 amino acids. Germline V lookup: CDR1 SQVTM, CDR2 ANQGSEA. The CDR3 DNA is TGCAGCGTTGATGGCGGGCCCACTAGCACAGATACGCAGCATTTT. It encodes CSVDGGPTSTDTQHF.

The chain recombines TRBV6-4 with TRBJ1-2; 7 bases map to TRBD1. The CDR3 runs to 16 residues. Germline lookup yields CDR1 MRHNA and CDR2 SNTAGT. J was trimmed by 4 bases and V by 5 bases; bases with no gene match: 13. In DNA, the CDR3 is TGTGCCAGCAGTCCGACAGGGTCAACGTTTACCTATGGCTACACCTTC. It codes for CASSPTGSTFTYGYTF.

The V call is TRBV29-1, the J call TRBJ1-2; D not resolved. CDR3 length: 13 amino acids. Germline assignment: CDR1 SQVTM and CDR2 ANQGSEA. The V gene lost 4 bases and the J gene lost 4 bases, with 13 bases spanning the gap. The CDR3 is CSVAGGVSYGYTF. For the CDR3, the DNA is TGCAGCGTTGCGGGAGGCGTCTCCTATGGCTACACCTTC.

V and J are TRBV7-3 and TRBJ2-3; D is perhaps TRBD2 (5 bases). Between the trimmed V and J ends, which lost 4 bases and 0 bases, there was a span of 11 bases. The CDR3 is 15 amino acids. The germline gives CDR1 SGHTA, CDR2 FQGTGA. DNA for the CDR3: TGTGCCAGCAGCTATGACTACCGAAGCACAGATACGCAGTATTTT. Translation gives CASSYDYRSTDTQYF.

This chain joins TRBV6-5 and TRBJ1-6, with TRBD1 matching over 7 bases. The germline V gene has CDR1 MNHEY and CDR2 SVGAGI. V lost 5 bases and J lost 7; bases outside the gene matches: 5. The CDR3 runs to 14 residues. The CDR3 DNA reads as TGTGCCAGCAGTCGCGGGGACAGCAATTCACCCCTCCACTTT. It translates to CASSRGDSNSPLHF.

The V call is TRBV30, the J call TRBJ2-7; 7 positions match TRBD2. This CDR3 has 14 residues. Germline V gene lookup returns CDR1 GTSNPN and CDR2 SVGIG (reference sequence). Germline trimming cut 5 bases from V and 5 bases from J; bases unmatched to any gene: 12. CDR3 loop: CAWSNGRETDEQYF. The CDR3 coding sequence is TGTGCCTGGTCTAACGGGCGGGAGACCGACGAGCAGTACTTC.

CDR3 loop: CASSPDSLALSYNEQFF. The DNA for the CDR3 is TGTGCCAGCAGCCCAGACAGTCTCGCCTTATCCTACAATGAGCAGTTCTTC. The V and J genes are TRBV7-3 and TRBJ2-1; D may be TRBD1 (5 bases). The length of the CDR3 is 17 residues. Trimming took off 5 bases at V and 1 base at J, with 18 bases between the two ends. CDR1 SGHTA and CDR2 FQGTGA come from the germline V gene.

The chain has TRBV6-6 and TRBJ2-5, with D maybe TRBD2 (6 bases). V lost 6 bases and J 1 base, leaving 12 bases between the germline ends. This CDR3 spans 14 amino acids. Germline CDR1 reads MNHNY; CDR2 reads SVGAGI (reference sequence). The DNA for the CDR3 is TGTGCCAGCAGCACCGGGACTCTCCAAGAGACCCAGTACTTC. It translates to CASSTGTLQETQYF.

With respect to this clone: In this CDR3 the conserved last residue, phenylalanine or tryptophan, is missing, so a read error is likely. The gene calls are TRBV2 and TRBJ1-2; D gene uncertain. In germline, CDR1 is SNHLY, CDR2 FYNNEI. The CDR3 sequence is 13 residues long. Trimming removed 4 bases from V and 4 bases from J, with 10 bases in between. Here the CDR3 reads CASSGLGVYGYTL. In DNA, the CDR3 is TGTGCCAGCAGTGGGCTGGGAGTCTATGGCTACACCCTC.

The chain joins TRBV2 to TRBJ2-7; 12 bases map to TRBD2. Losses at the gene ends were 4 bases for V and 3 bases for J; bases not matched to a gene: 7. This CDR3 is 16 amino acids long. Germline CDR1 and CDR2: SNHLY and FYNNEI. The CDR3 region is CASSGGRGLAGYEQYF. CDR3 sequence (DNA): TGTGCCAGCAGTGGCGGTAGGGGACTAGCGGGCTACGAGCAGTACTTC.

This chain connects TRBV10-2 to TRBJ1-5, with TRBD1 matching over 9 bases. J was trimmed by 7 bases and V by 10 bases; bases with no gene match: 17. Germline CDR1 reads WSHSY; CDR2 reads SAAADI. This CDR3 has 16 amino acids. The CDR3 DNA reads TGCGCCAACTTGACTGCCGGGACAGGGAGGGGACAGCCCCAGCATTTT. It specifies CANLTAGTGRGQPQHF.

The chain carries TRBV30 and TRBJ2-3; TRBD2 might be the D (5 bases). Germline V CDR1 and CDR2: GTSNPN, SVGIG (reference sequence). V was shortened by 2 bases and J by 2 bases, with 11 bases between the two germline ends. The CDR3 runs to 14 residues. As DNA, the CDR3 is TGTGCCTGGAGTAAGACGACTAACACAGATACGCAGTATTTT. Protein sequence: CAWSKTTNTDTQYF. Based on the CDR3 plus reference TRBV30 and TRBJ2-3, the full variable domain is SQTIHQWPATLVQPVGSPLSLECTVEGTSNPNLYWYRQAAGRGLQLLFYSVGIGQISSEVPQNLSASRPQDRQFILSSKKLLLSDSGFYLCAWSKTTNTDTQYFGPGTRLTVL.

The chain employs TRBV19 and TRBJ1-3; weak D call: TRBD1 (6 bases). The germline CDR1 and CDR2 sequences are LNHDA and SQIVND (reference sequence). V gave up 1 base and J gave up 0 bases, with 13 bases separating them. The CDR3 has 17 amino acids. CDR3 in DNA: TGTGCCAGTAGTATAGGTATCGGGACACCCTCTGGAAACACCATATATTTT. Translation gives CASSIGIGTPSGNTIYF.

V usage is TRBV27 and J usage is TRBJ2-1; perhaps TRBD2 as D (6 bases). Per the germline V gene, CDR1 is MNHEY and CDR2 is SMNVEV (reference sequence). V lost 6 bases to trimming and J lost 7 bases, with 22 bases between them. The CDR3 is 16 residues long. The CDR3, as DNA: TGTGCCAGCAGGGAGGGAGCCCTCGGTCCAGAAAATGAGCAGTTCTTC. Its translation is CASREGALGPENEQFF.

This clone has only a few counts. The rearrangement links TRBV2 to TRBJ2-1; 7 bases map to TRBD1. This CDR3 has 16 amino acids. Trimming took 3 bases from V and 0 from J; bases not matched to a gene: 5. Germline CDR1 is SNHLY and CDR2 is FYNNEI. DNA of the CDR3: TGTGCCAGCAGTGAGGTGACAGGGACCTCCTACAATGAGCAGTTCTTC. Its translation: CASSEVTGTSYNEQFF.

The chain is built from TRBV12-5 and TRBJ2-1; the match to TRBD2 covers 12 bases. The CDR3 loop spans 21 amino acids. Germline assignment: CDR1 LGHNT and CDR2 FRNRAP. The ends lost 0 bases at V and 0 bases at J; junction bases unmatched: 12. The CDR3 sequence: CASGLVSGLAGPFSSYNEQFF. CDR3 nucleotide sequence: TGTGCTAGTGGTTTGGTAAGCGGACTAGCGGGGCCTTTTAGCTCCTACAATGAGCAGTTCTTC. Complete variable domain (other parts from reference TRBV12-5 and TRBJ2-1): DARVTQTPRHKVTEMGQEVTMRCQPILGHNTVFWYRQTMMQGLELLAYFRNRAPLDDSGMPKDRFSAEMPDATLATLKIQPSEPRDSAVYFCASGLVSGLAGPFSSYNEQFFGPGTRLTVL.

The V gene is TRBV7-3, the J gene TRBJ2-1; TRBD2 matches 8 bases. The CDR3 length is 15 residues. Looked up from germline, CDR1 is SGHTA and CDR2 is FQGTGA. The J segment lost 4 bases and the V segment lost 2 bases, leaving 4 bases of the junction unmatched. The CDR3 DNA is TGTGCCAGCAGCTTAGTGGCTAGCGGGTACAATGAGCAGTTCTTC. Its translation: CASSLVASGYNEQFF.

The rearrangement joins TRBV6-6 to TRBJ1-5; unclear D gene. Germline CDR1 is MNHNY and CDR2 is SVGAGI (reference sequence). Trimming took off 8 bases at V and 6 bases at J, with 17 bases between the two ends. The CDR3 is made up of 14 amino acids. The CDR3 nucleotides read TGTGCCAGCTTGTCGACCACGGCAGGTCAGCCCCAGCATTTT. As protein: CASLSTTAGQPQHF.

The chain links TRBV7-9 to TRBJ2-3, with no clear D. Germline CDR1 reads SEHNR; CDR2 reads FQNEAQ (reference sequence). CDR3 length: 13 amino acids. The V gene lost 7 bases and the J gene lost 0 bases, with 8 bases spanning the gap. The CDR3 DNA reads TGTGCCAGCACCAAACTTAGCACAGATACGCAGTATTTT. Amino acid sequence: CASTKLSTDTQYF. The full variable domain, completed using reference TRBV7-9 and TRBJ2-3, is DTGVSQNPRHKITKRGQNVTFRCDPISEHNRLYWYRQTLGQGPEFLTYFQNEAQLEKSRLLSDRFSAERPKGSFSTLEIQRTEQGDSAMYLCASTKLSTDTQYFGPGTRLTVL.